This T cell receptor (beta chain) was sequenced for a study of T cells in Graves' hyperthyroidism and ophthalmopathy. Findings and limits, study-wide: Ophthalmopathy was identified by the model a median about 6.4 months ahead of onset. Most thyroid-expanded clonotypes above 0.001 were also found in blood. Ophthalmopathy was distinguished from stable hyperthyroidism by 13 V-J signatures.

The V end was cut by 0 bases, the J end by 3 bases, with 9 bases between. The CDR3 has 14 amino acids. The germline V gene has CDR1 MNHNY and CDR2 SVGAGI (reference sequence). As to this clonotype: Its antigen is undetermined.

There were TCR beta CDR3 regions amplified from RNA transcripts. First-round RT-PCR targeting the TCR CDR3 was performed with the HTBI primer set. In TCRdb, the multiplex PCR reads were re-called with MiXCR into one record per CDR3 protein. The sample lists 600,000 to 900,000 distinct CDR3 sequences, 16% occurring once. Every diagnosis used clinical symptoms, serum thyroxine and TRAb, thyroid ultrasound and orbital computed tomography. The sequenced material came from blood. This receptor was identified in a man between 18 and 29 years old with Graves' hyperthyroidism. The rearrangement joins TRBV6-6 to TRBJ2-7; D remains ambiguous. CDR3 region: CASSYSASYYEQYF. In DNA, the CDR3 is TGTGCCAGCAGTTACTCGGCCAGCTACTACGAGCAGTACTTC.